This is a list of T cell receptor beta chains from one sample in a study of blood T cell repertoires in COVID-19. Profiled with immunoSEQ multiplex PCR; TCRdb holds only in-frame clones, not every one. The sample contains about 220,000 clones, 84% of which appear only once. Sample: peripheral blood. The receptor source for this set is a woman under 40 who had recovered from COVID-19. The CDR3 runs from the conserved cysteine through the conserved F or W. The D gene is left open where the match is weak. Clone size, where shown, is once, few, many, or a class for clones that have expanded.

abundance: .
d_gene: .
len: 15
j_gene: TRBJ1-5
v_gene: TRBV28
CDR3nt: TGTGCCAGCAGTTTAGGGGGCGCAGGAGGACAGCCCCAGCATTTT
CDR3aa: CASSLGGAGGQPQHF

abundance: few
d_gene: TRBD1
len: 17
j_gene: TRBJ1-1
v_gene: TRBV28
CDR3nt: TGTGCCAGCAGTTTCCTTACCAGGACAGGGGTGAACACTGAAGCTTTCTTT
CDR3aa: CASSFLTRTGVNTEAFF

abundance: .
d_gene: .
len: 13
j_gene: TRBJ1-1
v_gene: TRBV18
CDR3nt: TGTGCCAGCTCAGGCGACAAGGTTGGTGTAGCTTTCTTT
CDR3aa: CASSGDKVGVAFF

abundance: .
d_gene: TRBD2
len: 23
j_gene: TRBJ2-3
v_gene: TRBV19
CDR3nt: TGTGCCAGTAGTCGCTCTTGGCTAGCGGGAGTTTTTCGGCCCAACCGACACACAGATACGCAGTATTTT
CDR3aa: CASSRSWLAGVFRPNRHTDTQYF

abundance: .
d_gene: .
len: 11
j_gene: TRBJ2-5
v_gene: TRBV7-8
CDR3nt: TGTGCCAGCAGCCCCCCAGGGACCCAGTACTTC
CDR3aa: CASSPPGTQYF

abundance: .
d_gene: .
len: 15
j_gene: TRBJ2-1
v_gene: TRBV19
CDR3nt: TGTGCCAGTAGTAAACTGGCGGGTACCTACAATGAGCAGTTCTTC
CDR3aa: CASSKLAGTYNEQFF

abundance: .
d_gene: TRBD1
len: 15
j_gene: TRBJ1-6
v_gene: TRBV10-3
CDR3nt: TGTGCCATCAGTGAAACCGGGACAGGGGAATCACCCCTCCACTTT
CDR3aa: CAISETGTGESPLHF

abundance: .
d_gene: .
len: 15
j_gene: TRBJ2-5
v_gene: TRBV19
CDR3nt: TGTGCCAGTAGTGACGTAAGACTAGATCAAGAGACCCAGTACTTC
CDR3aa: CASSDVRLDQETQYF

abundance: .
d_gene: .
len: 14
j_gene: TRBJ2-7
v_gene: TRBV10-3
CDR3nt: TGTGCCATCAGTGAGGGAGGCGGTCCCTACGAGCAGTACTTC
CDR3aa: CAISEGGGPYEQYF

abundance: .
d_gene: .
len: 15
j_gene: TRBJ2-3
v_gene: TRBV29-1
CDR3nt: TGCAGCGTTCCTGAGGGTTTTTCCCCCACAGATACGCAGTATTTT
CDR3aa: CSVPEGFSPTDTQYF

abundance: .
d_gene: .
len: 16
j_gene: TRBJ2-2
v_gene: TRBV7-9
CDR3nt: TGTGCCAGCAGCTTAGACAGCTTCTTGTACACCGGGGAGCTGTTTTTT
CDR3aa: CASSLDSFLYTGELFF

abundance: .
d_gene: .
len: 13
j_gene: TRBJ1-2
v_gene: TRBV28
CDR3nt: TGTGCCAGCAGTTTAAGGGGCAACTATGGCTACACCTTC
CDR3aa: CASSLRGNYGYTF

abundance: .
d_gene: .
len: 17
j_gene: TRBJ2-1
v_gene: TRBV7-2
CDR3nt: TGTGCCAGCAGCTTAAGGGCTAGCGCTTTCTCCTACAATGAGCAGTTCTTC
CDR3aa: CASSLRASAFSYNEQFF

abundance: once
d_gene: TRBD1
len: 14
j_gene: TRBJ1-1
v_gene: TRBV7-9
CDR3nt: TGTGCCAGCAGCGAGATGACAGGGGACACTGAAGCTTTCTTT
CDR3aa: CASSEMTGDTEAFF

abundance: .
d_gene: .
len: 13
j_gene: TRBJ2-1
v_gene: TRBV12-3/TRBV12-4
CDR3nt: TGTGCCAGCAGTTTAGATTGGCCCAATGAGCAGTTCTTC
CDR3aa: CASSLDWPNEQFF

abundance: .
d_gene: TRBD2
len: 13
j_gene: TRBJ2-1
v_gene: TRBV28
CDR3nt: TGTGCCAGCAGGGGACTAACGTCAAATGAGCAGTTCTTC
CDR3aa: CASRGLTSNEQFF

abundance: .
d_gene: TRBD2
len: 13
j_gene: TRBJ2-7
v_gene: TRBV30
CDR3nt: TGTGCCTGGACCCGCGGGAGGAGAGGCGAGCAGTACTTC
CDR3aa: CAWTRGRRGEQYF

abundance: few
d_gene: TRBD2
len: 16
j_gene: TRBJ2-2
v_gene: TRBV4-1
CDR3nt: TGCGCCAGCAGCCAGACCGGGACTAGCAATACCGGGGAGCTGTTTTTT
CDR3aa: CASSQTGTSNTGELFF

abundance: .
d_gene: .
len: 19
j_gene: TRBJ1-5
v_gene: TRBV28
CDR3nt: TGTGCCAGCAGCCCACCTCCGGGTTTTACAATTGAGGGCAATCAGCCCCAGCATTTT
CDR3aa: CASSPPPGFTIEGNQPQHF

abundance: .
d_gene: .
len: 15
j_gene: TRBJ1-3
v_gene: TRBV5-1
CDR3nt: TGCGCCAGCAGCTTAGACAGGCCGGGTGGAAACACCATATATTTT
CDR3aa: CASSLDRPGGNTIYF

abundance: .
d_gene: .
len: 12
j_gene: TRBJ1-1
v_gene: TRBV6-5
CDR3nt: TGTGCCACCCAACCAGGGTTCACTGAAGCTTTCTTT
CDR3aa: CATQPGFTEAFF

abundance: .
d_gene: .
len: 14
j_gene: TRBJ1-6
v_gene: TRBV29-1
CDR3nt: TGCAGCGTCCGGCCCGGGGGTACGGATTCACCCCTCCACTTT
CDR3aa: CSVRPGGTDSPLHF

abundance: .
d_gene: TRBD1
len: 15
j_gene: TRBJ2-3
v_gene: TRBV6-5
CDR3nt: TGTGCCAGCAGCTCCGACAGGGCTATATCAGATACGCAGTATTTT
CDR3aa: CASSSDRAISDTQYF

abundance: medium-sized
d_gene: .
len: 15
j_gene: TRBJ2-1
v_gene: TRBV9
CDR3nt: TGTGCCAGCAGCGTAGGCCGGAGCTCCTACAATGAGCAGTTCTTC
CDR3aa: CASSVGRSSYNEQFF

abundance: .
d_gene: TRBD1
len: 14
j_gene: TRBJ1-2
v_gene: TRBV3-1/TRBV3-2
CDR3nt: TGTGCCAGCAGCCAGTCAGGGGGTTTCTATGGCTACACCTTC
CDR3aa: CASSQSGGFYGYTF

abundance: .
d_gene: .
len: 15
j_gene: TRBJ2-1
v_gene: TRBV15
CDR3nt: TGTGCCACCAGCCACGGGACACGGGTAGACAATGAGCAGTTCTTC
CDR3aa: CATSHGTRVDNEQFF

abundance: .
d_gene: TRBD1
len: 14
j_gene: TRBJ1-2
v_gene: TRBV13
CDR3nt: TGTGCCAGCACCGGACAGGGGGTAAAAAATGGCTACACCTTC
CDR3aa: CASTGQGVKNGYTF

abundance: .
d_gene: TRBD1
len: 14
j_gene: TRBJ2-7
v_gene: TRBV7-9
CDR3nt: TGTGCCAGCAGTGCAGGGGGCTGGGCCTACGAGCAGTACTTC
CDR3aa: CASSAGGWAYEQYF

abundance: .
d_gene: TRBD2
len: 15
j_gene: TRBJ2-1
v_gene: TRBV27
CDR3nt: TGTGCCAGCAGTTTTGGGACTAGCGGGAACAATGAGCAGTTCTTC
CDR3aa: CASSFGTSGNNEQFF

abundance: few
d_gene: .
len: 16
j_gene: TRBJ2-2
v_gene: TRBV6-2/TRBV6-3
CDR3nt: TGTGCCAGCAGTTACTCCCGTGCCGGGTCGGGCGGGGAGCTGTTTTTT
CDR3aa: CASSYSRAGSGGELFF

abundance: .
d_gene: TRBD2
len: 15
j_gene: TRBJ2-3
v_gene: TRBV6-2/TRBV6-3
CDR3nt: TGTGCCAGCAGTTATGAAGCGGGGGGGGGAGATACGCAGTATTTT
CDR3aa: CASSYEAGGGDTQYF

abundance: .
d_gene: TRBD1
len: 16
j_gene: TRBJ2-2
v_gene: TRBV11-2
CDR3nt: TGTGCCAGCAGCCCGAGGACAGGGGGACAAACCGGGGAGCTGTTTTTT
CDR3aa: CASSPRTGGQTGELFF

abundance: .
d_gene: .
len: 17
j_gene: TRBJ2-3
v_gene: TRBV27
CDR3nt: TGTGCCAGCAACACCGACCGAGACGCGCGGATAGTAGATACGCAGTATTTT
CDR3aa: CASNTDRDARIVDTQYF

abundance: .
d_gene: TRBD1
len: 14
j_gene: TRBJ1-6
v_gene: TRBV28
CDR3nt: TGTGCCAGCAGCCGGACAGGGGACAATTCACCCCTCCACTTT
CDR3aa: CASSRTGDNSPLHF

abundance: .
d_gene: TRBD2
len: 18
j_gene: TRBJ2-2
v_gene: TRBV19
CDR3nt: TGTGCCAGTAGTTATTCCAGAGGACTAGCGGGAGGGAACGGGGAGCTGTTTTTT
CDR3aa: CASSYSRGLAGGNGELFF

abundance: few
d_gene: TRBD1
len: 14
j_gene: TRBJ2-2
v_gene: TRBV6-4
CDR3nt: TGTGCCAGCAGTGGACAGGGGGACACCGGGGAGCTGTTTTTT
CDR3aa: CASSGQGDTGELFF

abundance: .
d_gene: TRBD1
len: 15
j_gene: TRBJ1-6
v_gene: TRBV30
CDR3nt: TGTGCCTGGATTACCCACACAGGGGGTGATTCACCCCTCCACTTT
CDR3aa: CAWITHTGGDSPLHF

abundance: once
d_gene: TRBD2
len: 15
j_gene: TRBJ2-3
v_gene: TRBV2
CDR3nt: TGTGCCAGCAGCCCGGGACTAGGACCCGCAGATACGCAGTATTTT
CDR3aa: CASSPGLGPADTQYF

abundance: .
d_gene: TRBD1
len: 17
j_gene: TRBJ1-2
v_gene: TRBV4-1
CDR3nt: TGCGCCAGCAGCCAAGGCGATGGTGGGCAGGGGGCGGGAGGCTACACCTTC
CDR3aa: CASSQGDGGQGAGGYTF

abundance: .
d_gene: .
len: 14
j_gene: TRBJ1-1
v_gene: TRBV18
CDR3nt: TGTGCCAGCTCACCAACAGGGATGAACACTGAAGCTTTCTTT
CDR3aa: CASSPTGMNTEAFF

abundance: .
d_gene: TRBD2
len: 18
j_gene: TRBJ2-7
v_gene: TRBV9
CDR3nt: TGTGCCAGCAGCGTAGCGGGACTAGCGGCGGGAAGGTCCTACGAGCAGTACTTC
CDR3aa: CASSVAGLAAGRSYEQYF

abundance: .
d_gene: TRBD1
len: 13
j_gene: TRBJ1-4
v_gene: TRBV19
CDR3nt: TGTGCCAGTAATCGGGACAGGGACGAAAAACTGTTTTTT
CDR3aa: CASNRDRDEKLFF

abundance: .
d_gene: .
len: 11
j_gene: TRBJ1-1
v_gene: TRBV30
CDR3nt: TGTGCCGGGGTTAAGAACACTGAAGCTTTCTTT
CDR3aa: CAGVKNTEAFF

abundance: .
d_gene: TRBD1
len: 13
j_gene: TRBJ2-7
v_gene: TRBV6-5
CDR3nt: TGTGCCAGCGGTAAAATACAGGGGAACGAGCAGTACTTC
CDR3aa: CASGKIQGNEQYF

abundance: .
d_gene: .
len: 16
j_gene: TRBJ1-5
v_gene: TRBV27
CDR3nt: TGTGCCAGCAGTTTATCGGCGGGGGTTGGCAATCAGCCCCAGCATTTT
CDR3aa: CASSLSAGVGNQPQHF

abundance: .
d_gene: TRBD1
len: 19
j_gene: TRBJ1-5
v_gene: TRBV28
CDR3nt: TGTGCCAGCAGCTTCCCCGGGACAGATCCCTCCTGGGGCAATCAGCCCCAGCATTTT
CDR3aa: CASSFPGTDPSWGNQPQHF

abundance: .
d_gene: .
len: 14
j_gene: TRBJ2-3
v_gene: TRBV24-1
CDR3nt: TGTGCCACCAGTGCCCCGAGCCCCCCGTCGTTGCAGTATTTT
CDR3aa: CATSAPSPPSLQYF

abundance: .
d_gene: .
len: 16
j_gene: TRBJ1-3
v_gene: TRBV10-2
CDR3nt: TGCGCCAGCAGTGACACAGGGTTACTCTCTGGAAACACCATATATTTT
CDR3aa: CASSDTGLLSGNTIYF

abundance: .
d_gene: TRBD2
len: 14
j_gene: TRBJ2-7
v_gene: TRBV11-1
CDR3nt: TGTGCCAGCAGCTTTAGCGGGAGTGGATACGAGCAGTACTTC
CDR3aa: CASSFSGSGYEQYF

abundance: .
d_gene: TRBD1
len: 14
j_gene: TRBJ2-1
v_gene: TRBV15
CDR3nt: TGTGCCACCAGCATCCGGGACAGGGTCAATGAGCAGTTCTTC
CDR3aa: CATSIRDRVNEQFF

abundance: .
d_gene: TRBD2
len: 14
j_gene: TRBJ2-7
v_gene: TRBV3-1/TRBV3-2
CDR3nt: TGTGCCAGCAGCCAAGGCCTAGCGGGGGGGGAGCAGTACTTC
CDR3aa: CASSQGLAGGEQYF

abundance: .
d_gene: .
len: 12
j_gene: TRBJ2-7
v_gene: TRBV28
CDR3nt: TGTGCCAGCAGGCCACAGGGCTACGAGCAGTACTTC
CDR3aa: CASRPQGYEQYF

abundance: .
d_gene: .
len: 13
j_gene: TRBJ1-4
v_gene: TRBV2
CDR3nt: TGTGCCAGCAGTAGGGGGAAGCGGGAAAAACTGTTTTTT
CDR3aa: CASSRGKREKLFF

abundance: once
d_gene: TRBD1
len: 13
j_gene: TRBJ1-4
v_gene: TRBV29-1
CDR3nt: TGCAGCGCCCGGACAGGGTACAATGAAAAACTGTTTTTT
CDR3aa: CSARTGYNEKLFF

abundance: .
d_gene: .
len: 16
j_gene: TRBJ2-7
v_gene: TRBV27
CDR3nt: TGTGCCAGCAGGGAAGGACCGGTGTGGGGAGGTAGCGAGCAGTACTTC
CDR3aa: CASREGPVWGGSEQYF

abundance: once
d_gene: TRBD1
len: 15
j_gene: TRBJ2-2
v_gene: TRBV5-1
CDR3nt: TGCGCCAGCAGCATACAGGGGGTTGTCACCGGGGAGCTGTTTTTT
CDR3aa: CASSIQGVVTGELFF

abundance: once
d_gene: .
len: 15
j_gene: TRBJ1-1
v_gene: TRBV3-1/TRBV3-2
CDR3nt: TGTGCCAGCAGACGAACAGGGCAACGACGGACTGAAGCTTTCTTT
CDR3aa: CASRRTGQRRTEAFF

abundance: few
d_gene: .
len: 14
j_gene: TRBJ2-3
v_gene: TRBV5-1
CDR3nt: TGCGCCAGCAGCTTGGGTGGGAGTCCAGATACGCAGTATTTT
CDR3aa: CASSLGGSPDTQYF